Below are 5 T cell receptor beta chains sequenced from a single sample in a study of cytomegalovirus exposure and HLA in healthy donors listed by TCRdb under 2017. The library relied on the immunoSEQ multiplex PCR assay. For the multiplex PCR, a mixture combining 60 forward primers for TCR Vbeta segments and 13 reverse primers for TCR Jbeta segments was used. Here the immuneACCESS table is served through TCRdb, limited to in-frame sequences with V and J called. Missing clones are a known gap in these copies; in checked studies unresolved V genes cover under half, and the rest lacks a known reason. The sample table holds about 130,000 clones, of which roughly three quarters were seen once. The ten largest account for about 1% of the sample. The sequencing input was PBMCs. The receptor set was obtained from an older woman in good health and CMV-seronegative.

This clone was seen only a few times. Germline is not matched at one junction end, which may reflect a read error. The rearrangement uses TRBV7-7 and TRBJ2-1; 9 bases align to TRBD1. The CDR3 spans 17 residues. CDR1 SSHAT and CDR2 FNYEAQ come from the germline V gene (reference sequence). The CDR3 sequence: CASSSGRGTGTGNEQFF. In DNA, the CDR3 is TGTGCTAGCAGCTCCGGTAGGGGGACAGGGACGGGCAATGAGCAGTTCTTC. The whole variable domain, remainder taken from reference TRBV7-7 and TRBJ2-1, is GAGVSQSPRYKVTKRGQDVTLRCDPISSHATLYWYQQALGQGPEFLTYFNYEAQPDKSGLPSDRFSAERPEGSISTLTIQRTEQRDSAMYRCASSSGRGTGTGNEQFFGPGTRLTVL.

This chain joins TRBV2 and TRBJ2-3, with TRBD2 as a possible D gene (6 bases). This CDR3 region has 15 residues. Germline V gene lookup returns CDR1 SNHLY and CDR2 FYNNEI. V lost 6 bases, J lost 0 bases, and 13 bases lay in between. CDR3 nucleotides: TGTGCCAGCAGGCCCGGGACTTCGAGCACAGATACGCAGTATTTT. Translation: CASRPGTSSTDTQYF. The whole variable domain, remainder taken from reference TRBV2 and TRBJ2-3, is EPEVTQTPSHQVTQMGQEVILRCVPISNHLYFYWYRQILGQKVEFLVSFYNNEISEKSEIFDDQFSVERPDGSNFTLKIRSTKLEDSAMYFCASRPGTSSTDTQYFGPGTRLTVL.

The chain links TRBV6-6 to TRBJ2-1; TRBD2 aligns across 14 bases. After removal of 2 bases from V and 6 bases from J, the junction contained 3 bases not matched to a gene. The CDR3 sequence is 16 residues long. Per the germline V gene, CDR1 is MNHNY and CDR2 is SVGAGI (reference sequence). This chain's CDR3 is CASSYTTSGGGNEQFF. The CDR3 nucleotides read TGTGCCAGCAGTTACACGACTAGCGGGGGGGGCAATGAGCAGTTCTTC.

V and J are TRBV7-9 and TRBJ1-2; TRBD1 agrees at 7 bases. Germline CDR1 reads SEHNR; CDR2 reads FQNEAQ (reference sequence). CDR3 size: 15 residues. The trim removed 4 bases at V and 4 bases at J, leaving 9 bases unmatched. CDR3 in DNA: TGTGCCAGCAGCTCTGCGACAGGGCAAGGCTATGGCTACACCTTC. Translating it yields CASSSATGQGYGYTF. The full variable domain, completed using reference TRBV7-9 and TRBJ1-2, is DTGVSQNPRHKITKRGQNVTFRCDPISEHNRLYWYRQTLGQGPEFLTYFQNEAQLEKSRLLSDRFSAERPKGSFSTLEIQRTEQGDSAMYLCASSSATGQGYGYTFGSGTRLTVV.

This rearrangement joins TRBV9 to TRBJ1-1; D is ambiguous. Deletions cut 4 bases from V and 2 bases from J, with 3 bases between. The CDR3 spans 11 residues. Germline CDR1 is SGDLS and CDR2 is YYNGEE. The CDR3 loop is CASSPNTEAFF. DNA of the CDR3: TGTGCCAGCAGCCCTAACACTGAAGCTTTCTTT.